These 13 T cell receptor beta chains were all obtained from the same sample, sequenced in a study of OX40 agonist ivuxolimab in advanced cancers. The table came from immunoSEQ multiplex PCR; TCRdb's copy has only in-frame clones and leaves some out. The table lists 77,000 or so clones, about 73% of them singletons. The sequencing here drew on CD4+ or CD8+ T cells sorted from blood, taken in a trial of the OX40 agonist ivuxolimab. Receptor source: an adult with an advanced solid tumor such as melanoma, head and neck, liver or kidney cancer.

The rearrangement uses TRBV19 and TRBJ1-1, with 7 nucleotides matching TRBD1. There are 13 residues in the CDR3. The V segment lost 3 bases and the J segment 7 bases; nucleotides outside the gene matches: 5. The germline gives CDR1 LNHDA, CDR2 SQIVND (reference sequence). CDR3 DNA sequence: TGTGCCAGTAGTATGTACAGGGGTGGTGAAGCTTTCTTT. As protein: CASSMYRGGEAFF.

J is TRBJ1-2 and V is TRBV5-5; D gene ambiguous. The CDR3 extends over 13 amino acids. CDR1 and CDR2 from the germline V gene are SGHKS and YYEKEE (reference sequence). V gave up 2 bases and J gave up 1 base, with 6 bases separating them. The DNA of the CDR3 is TGTGCCAGCAGCTTTCAGGTTAACTATGGCTACACCTTC. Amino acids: CASSFQVNYGYTF.

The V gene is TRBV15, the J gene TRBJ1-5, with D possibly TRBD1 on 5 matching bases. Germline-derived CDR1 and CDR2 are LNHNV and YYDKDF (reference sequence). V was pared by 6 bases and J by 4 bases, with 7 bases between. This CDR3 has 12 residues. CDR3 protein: CATRQVNQPQHF. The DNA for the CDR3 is TGTGCCACCAGACAGGTGAATCAGCCCCAGCATTTT.

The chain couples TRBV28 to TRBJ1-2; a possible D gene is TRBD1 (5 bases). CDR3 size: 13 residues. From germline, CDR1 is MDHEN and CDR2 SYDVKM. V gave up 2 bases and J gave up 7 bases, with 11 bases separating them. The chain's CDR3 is CASSLQGSRGYTF. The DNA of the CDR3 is TGTGCCAGCAGTTTACAGGGATCGCGTGGCTACACCTTC.

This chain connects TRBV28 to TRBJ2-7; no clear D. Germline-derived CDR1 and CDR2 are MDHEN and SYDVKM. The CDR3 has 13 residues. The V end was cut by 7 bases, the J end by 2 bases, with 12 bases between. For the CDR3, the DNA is TGTGCCAGCACCCGGACGGTAGCCTACGAGCAGTACTTC. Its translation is CASTRTVAYEQYF. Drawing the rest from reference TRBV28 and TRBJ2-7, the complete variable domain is DVKVTQSSRYLVKRTGEKVFLECVQDMDHENMFWYRQDPGLGLRLIYFSYDVKMKEKGDIPEGYSVSREKKERFSLILESASTNQTSMYLCASTRTVAYEQYFGPGTRLTVT.

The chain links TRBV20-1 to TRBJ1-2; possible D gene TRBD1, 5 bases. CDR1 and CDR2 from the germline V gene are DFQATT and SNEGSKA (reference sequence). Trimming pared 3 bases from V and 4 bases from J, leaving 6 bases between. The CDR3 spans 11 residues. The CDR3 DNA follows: TGCAGTGCTAGCGGGGGCTATGGCTACACCTTC. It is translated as CSASGGYGYTF.

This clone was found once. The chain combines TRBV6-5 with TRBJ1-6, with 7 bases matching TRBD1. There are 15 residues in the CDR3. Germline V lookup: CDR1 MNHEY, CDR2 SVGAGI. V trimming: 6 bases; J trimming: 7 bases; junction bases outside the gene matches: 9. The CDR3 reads CASRPPGQSNSPLHF. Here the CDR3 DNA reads TGTGCCAGCAGACCTCCGGGACAGTCCAATTCACCCCTCCACTTT.

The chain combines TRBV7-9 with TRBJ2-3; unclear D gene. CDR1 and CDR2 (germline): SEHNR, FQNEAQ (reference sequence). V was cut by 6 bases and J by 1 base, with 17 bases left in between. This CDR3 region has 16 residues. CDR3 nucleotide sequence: TGTGCCAGCAGATCTACTGCACCCCAAGGCACAGATACGCAGTATTTT. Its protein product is CASRSTAPQGTDTQYF.

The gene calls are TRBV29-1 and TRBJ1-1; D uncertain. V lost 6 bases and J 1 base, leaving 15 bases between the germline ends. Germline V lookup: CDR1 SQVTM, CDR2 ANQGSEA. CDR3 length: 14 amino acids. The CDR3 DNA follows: TGCAGCGTGGCCTTTATGGGCCAGAACACTGAAGCTTTCTTT. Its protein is CSVAFMGQNTEAFF.

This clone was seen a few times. The DNA of the CDR3 is TGTGCCAGCTCACCGCTGGGCGCGGGAGTCAACAATGAGCAGTTCTTC. This sequence encodes CASSPLGAGVNNEQFF. J is TRBJ2-1 and V is TRBV18; 7 bases align to TRBD2. The CDR3 is made up of 16 amino acids. Trimming at V came to 3 bases and at J to 5 bases, leaving 10 bases not matched to a gene. Germline CDR1 is KGHSH and CDR2 is LQKENI.

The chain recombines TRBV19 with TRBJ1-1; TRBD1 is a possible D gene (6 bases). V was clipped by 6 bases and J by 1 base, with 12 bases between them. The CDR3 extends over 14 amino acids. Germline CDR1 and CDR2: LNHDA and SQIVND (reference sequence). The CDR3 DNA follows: TGTGCCAGTAGACCAGACAGGACGAACACTGAAGCTTTCTTT. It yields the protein CASRPDRTNTEAFF.

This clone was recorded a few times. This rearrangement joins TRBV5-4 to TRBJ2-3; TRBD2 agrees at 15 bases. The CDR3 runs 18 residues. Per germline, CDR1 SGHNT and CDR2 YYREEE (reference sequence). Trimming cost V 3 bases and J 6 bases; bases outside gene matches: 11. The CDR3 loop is CASSSGTSGGLGSDTQYF. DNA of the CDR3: TGTGCCAGCAGCTCGGGGACTAGCGGGGGGCTGGGCAGCGATACGCAGTATTTT.

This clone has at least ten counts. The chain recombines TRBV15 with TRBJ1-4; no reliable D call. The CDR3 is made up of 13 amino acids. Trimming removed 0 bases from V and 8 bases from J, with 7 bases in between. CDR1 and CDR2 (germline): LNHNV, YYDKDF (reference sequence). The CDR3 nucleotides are TGTGCCACCAGCAGAGATATACCGGAAAAACTGTTTTTT. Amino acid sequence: CATSRDIPEKLFF.